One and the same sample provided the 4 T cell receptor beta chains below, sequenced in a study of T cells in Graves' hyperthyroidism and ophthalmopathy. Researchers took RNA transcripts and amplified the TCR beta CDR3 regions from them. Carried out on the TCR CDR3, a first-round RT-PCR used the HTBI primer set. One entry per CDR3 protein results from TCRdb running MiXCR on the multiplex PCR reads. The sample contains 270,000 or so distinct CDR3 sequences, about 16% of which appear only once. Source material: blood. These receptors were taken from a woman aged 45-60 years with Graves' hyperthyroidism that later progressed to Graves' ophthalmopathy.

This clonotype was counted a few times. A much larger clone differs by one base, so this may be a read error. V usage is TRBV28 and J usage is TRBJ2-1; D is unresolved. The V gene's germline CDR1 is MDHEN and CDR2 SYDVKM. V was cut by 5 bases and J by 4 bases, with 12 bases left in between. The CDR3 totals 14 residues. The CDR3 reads CASSPPPPYNEQFF. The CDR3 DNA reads TGTGCCAGCAGTCCACCCCCCCCGTACAATGAGCAGTTCTTC.

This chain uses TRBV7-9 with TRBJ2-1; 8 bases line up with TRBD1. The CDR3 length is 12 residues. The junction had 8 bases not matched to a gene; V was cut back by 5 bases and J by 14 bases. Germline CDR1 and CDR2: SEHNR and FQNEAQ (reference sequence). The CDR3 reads CASSGQGIFEFF. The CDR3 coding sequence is TGTGCCAGCAGCGGACAGGGTATCTTCGAGTTCTTC.

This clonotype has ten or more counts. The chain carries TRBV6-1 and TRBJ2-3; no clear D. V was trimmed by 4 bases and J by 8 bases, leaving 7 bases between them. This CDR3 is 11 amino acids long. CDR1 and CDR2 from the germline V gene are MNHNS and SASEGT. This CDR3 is CASSVGGTQYF. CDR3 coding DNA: TGTGCCAGCAGTGTTGGTGGTACGCAGTATTTT.

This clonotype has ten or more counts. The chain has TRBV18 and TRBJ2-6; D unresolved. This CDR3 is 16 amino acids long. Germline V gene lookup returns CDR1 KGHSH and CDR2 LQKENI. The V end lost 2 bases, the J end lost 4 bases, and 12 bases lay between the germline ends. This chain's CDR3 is CASSPGLGGGANVLTF. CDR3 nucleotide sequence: TGTGCCAGCTCACCAGGTTTGGGCGGAGGGGCCAACGTCCTGACTTTC.